This T cell receptor (beta chain) came from a study of T-cell reconstitution after alpha-beta-depleted transplantation in children. In germline, CDR1 is DFQATT, CDR2 SNEGSKA (reference sequence). The junction had 15 bases not matched to a gene; V was cut back by 1 base and J by 1 base. This CDR3 is built from 18 residues. This clonotype was seen more than once but under ten times. This sample's TCRbeta library carried unique molecular identifier barcodes. Via MiXCR, TCRdb re-called the PCR reads, giving one row per CDR3 protein. In the table there are about 610,000 distinct CDR3 sequences, roughly a tenth of which are singletons.

The chain links TRBV20-1 to TRBJ1-1, with 7 bases matching TRBD1. The sample consisted of PBMCs from the stem cell graft donor, taken from the stem cell graft. The receptor was derived from a human donor who donated a stem cell graft to a child with acute myeloid leukemia. CDR3: CSARGTGPNTYENTEAFF. The CDR3 bases are TGCAGTGCTAGAGGGACAGGCCCGAATACCTATGAGAACACTGAAGCTTTCTTT.